These 12 T cell receptor beta chains were all obtained from the same sample, sequenced in a study of T cell repertoires in cytomegalovirus infection (dated by TCRdb to about 2019). Instrument used: Illumina HiSeq 1500. In-frame beta chains were kept once TCRdb had trimmed the public reads at Q25 with fastp and called clones with MiXCR. Rows with one shared CDR3 protein collapse into an entry with the most common genes and DNA. Within this sample are around 630,000 distinct CDR3 sequences, with 20% to 25% of them counted one time only. The ten biggest clones cover approximately 8.2% of the sample. Material: CD8+ T cells from PBMCs. Receptors were obtained from a human donor in good health (CMV status not recorded). Some clones in this sample may be carry-over from other donors' samples.

Comment on this clonotype: A much larger clone lies one base from this, so it may be a read error. The chain employs TRBV28 and TRBJ1-1; 11 bases map to TRBD1. V lost 5 bases and J lost 4; bases outside the gene matches: 9. The CDR3 has 16 residues. The germline V gene encodes CDR1 MDHEN and CDR2 SYDVKM. CDR3 residues: CASSVWTGGGGTEAFF. The CDR3 nucleotides are TGTGCCAGCAGTGTGTGGACAGGGGGCGGTGGCACTGAAGCTTTCTTT. Variable domain in full (rest from reference TRBV28 and TRBJ1-1): DVKVTQSSRYLVKRTGEKVFLECVQDMDHENMFWYRQDPGLGLRLIYFSYDVKMKEKGDIPEGYSVSREKKERFSLILESASTNQTSMYLCASSVWTGGGGTEAFFGQGTRLTVV.

The V and J genes are TRBV29-1 and TRBJ2-7, with 7 positions matching TRBD1. The V gene's germline CDR1 is SQVTM and CDR2 ANQGSEA. V lost 5 bases and J lost 7; bases outside the gene matches: 14. This CDR3 is 14 amino acids long. The CDR3 region has the DNA TGCAGCGTTCAAAGGGGGCAGGGTAATGGGGAGCAGTACTTC. Its protein product is CSVQRGQGNGEQYF.

The chain links TRBV7-9 to TRBJ2-5; D is possibly TRBD1 or TRBD2 (6 bases each). The CDR3 sequence is 13 residues long. V was cut by 11 bases and J by 4 bases, with 17 bases left in between. CDR1 and CDR2 from the germline V gene are SEHNR and FQNEAQ (reference sequence). The CDR3 DNA reads as TGTGCCGAGCTCGGGGGCGGTCGAGAGACCCAGTACTTC. This sequence encodes CAELGGGRETQYF.

The genes are TRBV12-3 or TRBV12-4 and TRBJ1-1, with D possibly TRBD1 on 5 matching bases. The CDR3 length is 14 residues. Trimming cost V 3 bases and J 4 bases, with 12 bases left between them. CDR3 protein: CASSLDGAVTEAFF. As DNA, the CDR3 is TGTGCCAGCAGTTTGGACGGGGCGGTCACTGAAGCTTTCTTT.

This clonotype was picked up a small number of times. CDR3 DNA: TGTGCCAGCAGCGTAGAAGGGGACAATCAGCCCCAGCATTTT. Its protein product is CASSVEGDNQPQHF. The chain employs TRBV9 and TRBJ1-5; TRBD1 might be the D (5 bases). CDR3 length equals 14 residues. Trimming pared 0 bases from V and 3 bases from J, leaving 7 bases between. The germline CDR1 and CDR2 sequences are SGDLS and YYNGEE.

This clonotype came up a few times. This chain links TRBV4-1 with TRBJ2-1; D uncertain. The V end lost 0 bases, the J end lost 3 bases, and 6 bases lay between the germline ends. Germline CDR1 reads MGHRA; CDR2 reads YSYEKL. The CDR3 contains 14 residues. CDR3 DNA: TGCGCCAGCAGCCAAGAAAGGGTCTACAATGAGCAGTTCTTC. Amino acids: CASSQERVYNEQFF.

This clonotype was observed a handful of times. The chain is built from TRBV27 and TRBJ2-1; D call uncertain. Germline-derived CDR1 and CDR2 are MNHEY and SMNVEV (reference sequence). This CDR3 has 16 residues. V shed 3 bases and J shed 0 bases, with 12 bases lying between them. CDR3 in DNA: TGTGCCAGCAGTTTGTCTTCCCCGAGCTCCTACAATGAGCAGTTCTTC. Translated, it gives CASSLSSPSSYNEQFF.

This clonotype was counted at least ten times. The CDR3 ends on some other residue instead of the conserved phenylalanine or tryptophan, so this is likely a read error. No DNA is shown, since the ends of the CDR3 on it are uncertain; the CDR3 is the one TCRdb lists. This chain connects TRBV12-3 or TRBV12-4 to TRBJ2-7; the table's D gene call, TRBD1, was not cross checked with the DNA. The CDR3 region is 11 residues in length, termini included. CDR3 protein: CASSLGTGIDL.

This chain connects TRBV7-9 to TRBJ1-4, with TRBD1 as a possible D gene (5 bases). Trimming took 4 bases from V and 5 from J, leaving 14 bases between them. From germline, CDR1 is SEHNR and CDR2 FQNEAQ (reference sequence). There are 15 residues in the CDR3. As DNA, the CDR3 is TGTGCCAGCAGCTCCCGGGACTATAAAAATGAAAAACTGTTTTTT. It is translated as CASSSRDYKNEKLFF.

This clonotype was counted at least ten times. The J gene is TRBJ2-7, the V gene TRBV7-8, with TRBD1 matching over 7 bases. This CDR3 has 15 amino acids. The junction had 8 bases not matched to a gene; V was cut back by 4 bases and J by 2 bases. Per the germline V gene, CDR1 is SGHVS and CDR2 is FQNEAQ. The CDR3, as DNA: TGTGCCAGCAGCTACCGGGACAGTCTAACCTACGAGCAGTACGTC. This gives the protein CASSYRDSLTYEQYV.

This chain joins TRBV6-5 and TRBJ2-5, with 7 bases fitting TRBD2. Per the germline V gene, CDR1 is MNHEY and CDR2 is SVGAGI. This CDR3 is 14 amino acids long. V trimming: 3 bases; J trimming: 3 bases; junction bases outside the gene matches: 4. This CDR3 is CASSYTAGEETQYF. The CDR3 nucleotides are TGTGCCAGCAGTTATACCGCGGGGGAAGAGACCCAGTACTTC.

The table lists this clonotype with many counts. This chain uses TRBV7-2 with TRBJ2-3; TRBD2 matches at 7 bases. Looked up from germline, CDR1 is SGHTA and CDR2 is FQGNSA. The CDR3 sequence is 16 residues long. Trimming took 5 bases from V and 2 from J; bases not matched to a gene: 10. The DNA for the CDR3 is TGTGCCAGCAGCCTTAACCCGGGACTACCCACAGATACGCAGTATTTT. Protein: CASSLNPGLPTDTQYF.